This T cell receptor beta chain was retrieved from a study of blood T cells in healthy people across ages. The germline V gene has CDR1 SGHRS and CDR2 YFSETQ. The CDR3 is 16 amino acids. A sample-barcoded 5' primer and a J-beta primer mix were used in a second PCR of about 7 to 12 cycles. TCRdb reprocessed the 5' RACE reads via MiXCR and lists one record per CDR3 protein. The sample carries roughly 860,000 distinct CDR3 sequences, about 62% recorded once. The clonotype originates from a man aged 30 to 45 in good health. The material sequenced was blood. The gene calls are TRBV5-1 and TRBJ2-7, with 11 bases that match TRBD1. The tail of the sequence fits TRBJ2-5 better, so the J call may be wrong. The CDR3 reads CASSLLWTGGGETQYF. The CDR3, as DNA: TGCGCCAGCAGCTTACTGTGGACAGGGGGCGGAGAGACCCAGTACTTC.